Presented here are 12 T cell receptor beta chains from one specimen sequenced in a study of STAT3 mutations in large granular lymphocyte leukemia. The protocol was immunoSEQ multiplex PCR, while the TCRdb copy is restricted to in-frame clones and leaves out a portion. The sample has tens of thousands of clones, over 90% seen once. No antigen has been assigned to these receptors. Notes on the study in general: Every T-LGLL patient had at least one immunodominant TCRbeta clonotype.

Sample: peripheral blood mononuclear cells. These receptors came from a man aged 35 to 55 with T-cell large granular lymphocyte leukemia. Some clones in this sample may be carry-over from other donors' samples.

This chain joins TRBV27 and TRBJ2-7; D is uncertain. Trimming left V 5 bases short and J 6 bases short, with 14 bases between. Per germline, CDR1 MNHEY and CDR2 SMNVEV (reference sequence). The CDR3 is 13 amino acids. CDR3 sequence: CASSHTSAGEQYF. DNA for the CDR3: TGTGCCAGCAGTCATACTTCGGCCGGCGAGCAGTACTTC.

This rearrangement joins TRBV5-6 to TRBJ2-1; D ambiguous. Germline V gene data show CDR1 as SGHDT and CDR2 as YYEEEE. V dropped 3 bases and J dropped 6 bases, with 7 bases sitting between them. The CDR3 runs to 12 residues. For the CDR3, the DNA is TGTGCCAGCAGCTATCGAGGCAATGAGCAGTTCTTC. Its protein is CASSYRGNEQFF.

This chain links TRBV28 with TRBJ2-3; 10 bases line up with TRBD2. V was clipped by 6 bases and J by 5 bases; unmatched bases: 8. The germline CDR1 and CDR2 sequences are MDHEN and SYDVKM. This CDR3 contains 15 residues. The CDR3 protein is CASSQSGGAEDTQYF. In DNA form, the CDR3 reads TGTGCCAGCAGCCAGAGCGGGGGGGCCGAAGATACGCAGTATTTT.

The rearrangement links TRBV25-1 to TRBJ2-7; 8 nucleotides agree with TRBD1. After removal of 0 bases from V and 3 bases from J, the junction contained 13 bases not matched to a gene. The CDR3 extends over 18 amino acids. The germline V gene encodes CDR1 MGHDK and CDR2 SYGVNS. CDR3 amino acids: CASSEYPLGTGTYYEQYF. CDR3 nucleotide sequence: TGTGCCAGCAGTGAATATCCCCTCGGGACAGGCACCTACTACGAGCAGTACTTC.

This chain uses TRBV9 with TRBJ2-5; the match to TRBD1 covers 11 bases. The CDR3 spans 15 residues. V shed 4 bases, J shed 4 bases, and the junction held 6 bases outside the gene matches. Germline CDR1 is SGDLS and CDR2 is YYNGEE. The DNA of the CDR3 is TGTGCCAGCAGCCCTTGGACAGGGGGCACAGAGACCCAGTACTTC. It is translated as CASSPWTGGTETQYF.

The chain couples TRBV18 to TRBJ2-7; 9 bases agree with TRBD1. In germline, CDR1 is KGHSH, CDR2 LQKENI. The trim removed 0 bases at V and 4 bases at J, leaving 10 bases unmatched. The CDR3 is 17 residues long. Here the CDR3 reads CASSPPLRTGARYEQYF. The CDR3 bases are TGTGCCAGCTCACCACCACTCCGGACAGGGGCAAGGTACGAGCAGTACTTC.

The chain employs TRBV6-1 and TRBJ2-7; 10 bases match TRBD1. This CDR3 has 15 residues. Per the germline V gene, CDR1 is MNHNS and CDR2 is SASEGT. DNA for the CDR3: TGTTCCTCCAGCACCCCGACAGGGGGCGTATACGAGCAGTACTTC. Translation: CSSSTPTGGVYEQYF.

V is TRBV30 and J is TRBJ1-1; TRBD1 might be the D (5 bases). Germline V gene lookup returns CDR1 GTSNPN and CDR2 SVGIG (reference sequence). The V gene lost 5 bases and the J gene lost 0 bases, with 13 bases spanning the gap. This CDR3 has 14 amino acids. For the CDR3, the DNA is TGTGCCTGGTTCCCCGGGGGGGTGAACACTGAAGCTTTCTTT. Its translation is CAWFPGGVNTEAFF. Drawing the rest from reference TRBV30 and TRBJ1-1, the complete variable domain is SQTIHQWPATLVQPVGSPLSLECTVEGTSNPNLYWYRQAAGRGLQLLFYSVGIGQISSEVPQNLSASRPQDRQFILSSKKLLLSDSGFYLCAWFPGGVNTEAFFGQGTRLTVV.

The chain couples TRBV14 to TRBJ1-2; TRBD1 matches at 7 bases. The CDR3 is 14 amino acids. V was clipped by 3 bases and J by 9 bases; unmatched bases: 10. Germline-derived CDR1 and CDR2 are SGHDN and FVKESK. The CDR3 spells CASSQNQGDGSYTF. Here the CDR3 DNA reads TGTGCCAGCAGCCAGAACCAGGGGGACGGGAGCTACACCTTC.

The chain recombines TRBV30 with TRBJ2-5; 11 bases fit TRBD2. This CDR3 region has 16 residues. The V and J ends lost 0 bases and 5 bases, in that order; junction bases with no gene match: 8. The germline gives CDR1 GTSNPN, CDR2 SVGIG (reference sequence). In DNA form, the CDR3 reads TGTGCCTGGAGTGTGATTAGCGGGGGGGCCGGGGAGACCCAGTACTTC. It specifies CAWSVISGGAGETQYF.

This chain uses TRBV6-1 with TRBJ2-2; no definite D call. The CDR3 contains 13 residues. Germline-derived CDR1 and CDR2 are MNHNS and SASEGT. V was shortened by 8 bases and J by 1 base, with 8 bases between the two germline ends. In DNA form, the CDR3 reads TGTGCCAGCGTGGCAGAGAACACCGGGGAGCTGTTTTTT. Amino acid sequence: CASVAENTGELFF.

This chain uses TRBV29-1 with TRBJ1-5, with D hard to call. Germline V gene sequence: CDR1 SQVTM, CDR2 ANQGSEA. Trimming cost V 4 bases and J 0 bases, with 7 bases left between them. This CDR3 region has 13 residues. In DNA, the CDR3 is TGCAGCGTTGCTCAGGATAGCAATCAGCCCCAGCATTTT. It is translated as CSVAQDSNQPQHF.